Included here is one TCR beta chain sequence, with context. Its antigen is unknown. This sample was included in a study of PD-1 blockade in classical Hodgkin lymphoma. Study-level information: A 3 mg/kg intravenous dose of nivolumab was received by patients every 2 weeks. Study findings and constraints: By cycle point C4D1, TCR diversity had risen significantly in CD4+ cells (but not CD8+ cells).

Data came from immunoSEQ multiplex PCR; TCRdb stores just in-frame clones and leaves some out. The sample holds 35,000 to 45,000 clones, under 75% seen once. All patients relapsed after autologous stem cell transplantation, and brentuximab vedotin exposure varied. The starting material was peripheral blood mononuclear cells (PBMCs), obtained before the second cycle of nivolumab. The TCR sequence derives from a human donor with classical Hodgkin lymphoma.

In nucleotides, the CDR3 is TGCGCCAGCAGCTCGACAGGGGGCGATGGCTACACCTTC. The encoded protein is CASSSTGGDGYTF. The V and J genes are TRBV5-1 and TRBJ1-2, with 10 bases aligning to TRBD1. CDR3 length: 13 amino acids. The germline V gene encodes CDR1 SGHRS and CDR2 YFSETQ. J gave up 6 bases and V 3 bases, and 2 bases lay outside the gene matches.